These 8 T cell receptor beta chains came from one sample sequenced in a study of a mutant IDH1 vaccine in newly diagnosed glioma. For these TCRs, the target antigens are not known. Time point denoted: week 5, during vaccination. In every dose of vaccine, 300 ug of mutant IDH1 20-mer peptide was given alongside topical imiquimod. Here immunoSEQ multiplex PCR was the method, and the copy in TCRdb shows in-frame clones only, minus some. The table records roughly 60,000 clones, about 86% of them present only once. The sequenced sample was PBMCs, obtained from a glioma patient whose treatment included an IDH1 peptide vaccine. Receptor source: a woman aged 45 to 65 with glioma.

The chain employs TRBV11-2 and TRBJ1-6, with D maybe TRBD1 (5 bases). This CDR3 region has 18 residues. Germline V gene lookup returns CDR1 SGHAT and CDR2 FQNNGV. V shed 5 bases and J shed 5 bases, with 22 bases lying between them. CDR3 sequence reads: CASSHGGVGGRHNSPLHF. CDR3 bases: TGTGCCAGCAGCCATGGGGGGGTGGGAGGCCGACATAATTCACCCCTCCACTTT.

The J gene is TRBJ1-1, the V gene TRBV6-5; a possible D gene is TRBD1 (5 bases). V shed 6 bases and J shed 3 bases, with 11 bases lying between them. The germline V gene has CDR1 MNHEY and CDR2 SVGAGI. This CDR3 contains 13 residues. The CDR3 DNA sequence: TGTGCCAGCAGACCAGGGATGTACACTGAAGCTTTCTTT. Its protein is CASRPGMYTEAFF.

CDR3 sequence: CASSQAVSFYDGYTF. CDR3 nucleotides: TGTGCCAGCAGCCAAGCTGTCAGCTTTTATGATGGCTACACCTTC. The V gene is TRBV14, the J gene TRBJ1-2; no firm D call. V lost 1 base, J lost 6 bases, and 15 bases lay in between. The CDR3 has 15 residues. Per the germline V gene, CDR1 is SGHDN and CDR2 is FVKESK.

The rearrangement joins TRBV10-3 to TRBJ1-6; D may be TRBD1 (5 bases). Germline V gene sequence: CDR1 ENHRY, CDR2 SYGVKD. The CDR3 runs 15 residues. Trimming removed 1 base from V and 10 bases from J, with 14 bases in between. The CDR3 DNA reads TGTGCCATCAGTGAGTTGGACACCCGTGGGTCACCCCTCCACTTT. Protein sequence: CAISELDTRGSPLHF.

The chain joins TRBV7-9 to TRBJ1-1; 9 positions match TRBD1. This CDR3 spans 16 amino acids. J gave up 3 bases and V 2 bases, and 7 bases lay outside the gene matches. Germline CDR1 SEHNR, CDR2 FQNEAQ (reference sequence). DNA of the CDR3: TGTGCCAGCAGCTTACCCCGGGACAGGGCCCACACTGAAGCTTTCTTT. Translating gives CASSLPRDRAHTEAFF.

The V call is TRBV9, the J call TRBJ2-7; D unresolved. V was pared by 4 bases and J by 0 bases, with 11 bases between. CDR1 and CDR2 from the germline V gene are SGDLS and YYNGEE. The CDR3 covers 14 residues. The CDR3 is CASSPIGLSYEQYF. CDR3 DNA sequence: TGTGCCAGCAGCCCCATCGGTCTCTCCTACGAGCAGTACTTC.

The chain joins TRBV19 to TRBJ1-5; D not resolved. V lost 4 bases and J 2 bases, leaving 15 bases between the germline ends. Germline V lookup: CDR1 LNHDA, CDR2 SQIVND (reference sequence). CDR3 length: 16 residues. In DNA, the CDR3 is TGTGCCAGTAGTAACCCCACGGTGATTCGCAATCAGCCCCAGCATTTT. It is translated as CASSNPTVIRNQPQHF.

The CDR3 sequence: CASSSSYHKGDVVTQYF. The CDR3 DNA reads TGTGCCAGCAGCTCGTCATACCATAAGGGGGATGTCGTCACGCAGTATTTT. The chain is built from TRBV7-2 and TRBJ2-3, with TRBD1 as a possible D gene (6 bases). The CDR3 has 17 residues. V lost 4 bases and J 9 bases, leaving 26 bases between the germline ends. Germline CDR1 SGHTA, CDR2 FQGNSA. The entire variable domain, with the rest obtained from reference TRBV7-2 and TRBJ2-3, is as follows: GAGVSQSPSNKVTEKGKDVELRCDPISGHTALYWYRQSLGQGLEFLIYFQGNSAPDKSGLPSDRFSAERTGGSVSTLTIQRTQQEDSAVYLCASSSSYHKGDVVTQYFGPGTRLTVL.